These T cell receptor beta chains were read from a single sample in a study of blood T cells in healthy people across ages. TCRdb analysed the 5' RACE reads with MiXCR anew, one entry per CDR3 protein. The sample records over a million distinct CDR3 sequences, about 23% being singletons. The sample also formed part of further work on T cells of mothers and their children.

Sequencing input: blood. The origin of the receptors is a girl aged 2-10 years in good health. CDR3s include the opening cysteine and the closing phenylalanine or tryptophan. A D gene is named only where the DNA matches it firmly. Clone size, where shown, is once, few, many, or a class for clones that have expanded.

D: -
V: TRBV6-5
J: TRBJ2-4
size: -
DNA: TGTGCCAGCAGTTACTTGTCGTCGAGGATTCAGTACTTC
CDR3: CASSYLSSRIQYF

D: -
V: TRBV11-2
J: TRBJ2-5
size: -
DNA: TGTGCCAGCAGCTTCCCACGGAAGGGGCAGTACTTC
CDR3: CASSFPRKGQYF

D: -
V: TRBV4-2
J: TRBJ1-6
size: -
DNA: TGTGCCAGCAGCCCCACCGACAGCTCCTATAATTCACCCCTCCACTTT
CDR3: CASSPTDSSYNSPLHF

D: -
V: TRBV5-1
J: TRBJ2-2
size: few
DNA: TGCGCCAGCAGCTTTAATCTGGACACCGGGGAGCTGTTTTTT
CDR3: CASSFNLDTGELFF

D: -
V: TRBV5-1
J: TRBJ1-4
size: few
DNA: TGCGCCAGCAGCTTGAGGACACCTCCGGCGGTACTGTTTTTT
CDR3: CASSLRTPPAVLFF

D: TRBD2
V: TRBV7-9
J: TRBJ2-7
size: -
DNA: TGTGCCAGCAGCTTAGTCCCTAGCGGGGAACCCTACGAGCAGTACTTC
CDR3: CASSLVPSGEPYEQYF

D: TRBD2
V: TRBV12-3/TRBV12-4
J: TRBJ2-7
size: -
DNA: TGTGCCAGCAGAAATATCACTAGCGGGAGTGTCTACGAGCAGTACTTC
CDR3: CASRNITSGSVYEQYF

D: TRBD2
V: TRBV28
J: TRBJ2-7
size: -
DNA: TGTGCCAGCCTTTCGGGACTAGACTACGAGCAGTACTTC
CDR3: CASLSGLDYEQYF

D: -
V: TRBV11-3
J: TRBJ2-7
size: -
DNA: TGTGCCAGCAGCTTAAAGAGGTCTTACGAGCAGTACTTC
CDR3: CASSLKRSYEQYF

D: -
V: TRBV7-9
J: TRBJ2-5
size: -
DNA: TGTGCCAGCAGCTCCCGCCCGGGGTGGGAGACCCAGTACTTC
CDR3: CASSSRPGWETQYF

D: -
V: TRBV29-1
J: TRBJ1-2
size: -
DNA: TGCAGCGTTGGACAGTACGATGGCTACACCTTC
CDR3: CSVGQYDGYTF

D: -
V: TRBV6-6
J: TRBJ2-3
size: few
DNA: TGTGCCACCCTAAGGAGCGGGAGCACAGATACGCAGTATTTT
CDR3: CATLRSGSTDTQYF

D: -
V: TRBV29-1
J: TRBJ1-1
size: -
DNA: TGCAGCGTTGAAGAAACCTTGAACACTGAAGCTTTCTTT
CDR3: CSVEETLNTEAFF

D: -
V: TRBV13
J: TRBJ2-1
size: -
DNA: TGTGCTGGGGGCGATTACAATGAGCAGTTCTTC
CDR3: CAGGDYNEQFF

D: TRBD1
V: TRBV18
J: TRBJ2-4
size: few
DNA: TGTGCCAGCTCACCCGGACAGGACGACATTCAGTACTTC
CDR3: CASSPGQDDIQYF

D: -
V: TRBV20-1
J: TRBJ2-1
size: -
DNA: TGCAGTGCTAGTCGGGGGTTGAATGAGCAGTTCTTC
CDR3: CSASRGLNEQFF

D: TRBD2
V: TRBV7-9
J: TRBJ2-7
size: -
DNA: TGTGCCAGCAGCAGACCCCTAGCGGTCTACGAGCAGTACTTC
CDR3: CASSRPLAVYEQYF

D: -
V: TRBV2
J: TRBJ2-5
size: few
DNA: TGTGCCAGCAGGCGCGGCGGGTGGGGGACACAACAAGAGACCCAGTACTTC
CDR3: CASRRGGWGTQQETQYF

D: -
V: TRBV29-1
J: TRBJ2-3
size: -
DNA: TGCAGACCTCCGACCCGGGGGAACTGGTCGGATACGCAGTATTTT
CDR3: CRPPTRGNWSDTQYF

D: -
V: TRBV12-3/TRBV12-4
J: TRBJ2-5
size: few
DNA: TGTGCCAGCAAGTCGGGCAGCCAAGAGACCCAGTACTTC
CDR3: CASKSGSQETQYF

D: -
V: TRBV27
J: TRBJ2-5
size: few
DNA: TGTGCCAGCAGTTTGGAGTCGTCCGGGACCCAGTACTTC
CDR3: CASSLESSGTQYF

D: TRBD1
V: TRBV5-4
J: TRBJ1-4
size: -
DNA: TGTGCCAGCAGCCGCACACCGGGACAGCAAGGTGAAAAACTGTTTTTT
CDR3: CASSRTPGQQGEKLFF

D: -
V: TRBV3-1
J: TRBJ2-1
size: few
DNA: TGTGCCAGCAGCCAAGATGGGGTTGCGAGCTCCTACAATGAGCAGTTCTTC
CDR3: CASSQDGVASSYNEQFF

D: -
V: TRBV4-1
J: TRBJ2-4
size: -
DNA: TGCGCCAGCAGCCAAGATGTGGGAGTAGCCAAAAACATTCAGTACTTC
CDR3: CASSQDVGVAKNIQYF